A selection of T cell receptor beta chains follows, all from one sample in a study of cytomegalovirus exposure and HLA in healthy donors. The protocol was immunoSEQ multiplex PCR, while the TCRdb copy is restricted to in-frame clones and leaves out a portion. The table shows 110,000 to 150,000 clones, with roughly 77% occurring only once. Material: PBMCs. Receptors were obtained from a man aged 35-49 years in good health and CMV-seronegative. Each CDR3 is given with its conserved first and last residue. The order of the fields is clone size, J gene, V gene, D gene, CDR3 length, CDR3 protein, CDR3 DNA. The D gene is left open where the match is weak. Clone size is stated in some rows and not others, as once, few, many or a class when expanded.

-,TRBJ1-1,TRBV5-1,-,13,CASSFSVNTEAFF,TGCGCCAGCAGCTTCTCGGTGAACACTGAAGCTTTCTTT
-,TRBJ2-3,TRBV18,TRBD2,14,CASSPGLAVDTQYF,TGTGCCAGCTCTCCGGGACTAGCGGTAGATACGCAGTATTTT
few,TRBJ2-7,TRBV19,TRBD1,12,CASSDRGYEQYF,TGTGCCAGTAGTGACAGGGGCTACGAGCAGTACTTC
few,TRBJ1-1,TRBV5-1,-,14,CASSFGRTNTEAFF,TGCGCCAGCAGCTTTGGTCGGACTAACACTGAAGCTTTCTTT
-,TRBJ1-1,TRBV18,-,14,CASRDTDWDTEAFF,TGTGCCAGCCGCGACACAGATTGGGACACTGAAGCTTTCTTT
-,TRBJ1-5,TRBV18,-,13,CASSPGAGQPQHF,TGTGCCAGCTCTCCAGGGGCGGGGCAGCCCCAGCATTTT
-,TRBJ2-7,TRBV4-1,TRBD2,14,CASSQTGGSYEQYF,TGCGCCAGCAGCCAAACGGGGGGATCCTACGAGCAGTACTTC
-,TRBJ1-1,TRBV5-8,-,17,CASSPWGGTGTRTEAFF,TGTGCCAGCAGCCCTTGGGGTGGAACAGGGACGAGAACTGAAGCTTTCTTT
-,TRBJ2-7,TRBV30,-,13,CAWSNGGIYEQYF,TGTGCCTGGAGTAACGGGGGTATCTACGAGCAGTACTTC
-,TRBJ2-7,TRBV7-6,TRBD1,13,CASSLDDRGEQYF,TGTGCCAGCAGCTTGGATGACAGGGGCGAGCAGTACTTC
few,TRBJ2-1,TRBV9,TRBD2,16,CASSISGTSGGNEQFF,TGTGCCAGCAGCATTAGCGGGACTAGCGGGGGCAATGAGCAGTTCTTC
-,TRBJ1-1,TRBV5-1,-,14,CASSFDFMNTEAFF,TGCGCCAGCAGCTTTGACTTTATGAACACTGAAGCTTTCTTT
-,TRBJ2-7,TRBV27,TRBD2,17,CASSLFLAGGNTYEQYF,TGTGCCAGCAGTTTATTTCTAGCGGGGGGAAATACCTACGAGCAGTACTTC
few,TRBJ1-6,TRBV5-4,-,16,CAIRQGTSSYNSPLHF,TGTGCCATCCGCCAGGGGACCAGCTCCTATAATTCACCCCTCCACTTT
-,TRBJ2-5,TRBV28,-,14,CASSLFSRLETQYF,TGTGCCAGCAGTTTATTTTCGCGACTAGAGACCCAGTACTTC
-,TRBJ2-4,TRBV5-8,TRBD1,17,CASSNVEGQGIVNIQYF,TGTGCCAGCAGCAACGTAGAGGGACAGGGTATTGTGAACATTCAGTACTTC
few,TRBJ1-1,TRBV5-4,-,13,CASSSGQNTEAFF,TGTGCCAGCAGCTCCGGACAGAACACTGAAGCTTTCTTT
-,TRBJ1-2,TRBV28,-,12,CASKSLARGVTF,TGTGCCAGCAAAAGTTTGGCGCGGGGGGTCACCTTC
-,TRBJ1-1,TRBV27,-,16,CASSRGTYPLYTEAFF,TGTGCCAGCAGCAGAGGAACCTACCCCCTCTACACTGAAGCTTTCTTT
-,TRBJ2-7,TRBV5-4,-,13,CASSLERGYEQYF,TGTGCCAGCAGCTTGGAAAGGGGCTACGAGCAGTACTTC
-,TRBJ2-3,TRBV7-9,TRBD1,13,CASSLGQGDTQYF,TGTGCCAGCAGCTTAGGACAGGGAGATACGCAGTATTTT
few,TRBJ2-2,TRBV5-1,-,14,CASSLELNTGELFF,TGCGCCAGCAGCTTGGAGCTGAACACCGGGGAGCTGTTTTTT
few,TRBJ2-7,TRBV5-4,TRBD1,15,CASSIDRAHSYEQYF,TGTGCCAGCAGCATTGACAGGGCCCACTCCTACGAGCAGTACTTC
-,TRBJ1-1,TRBV6-5,TRBD1,15,CASRYAITGGTEAFF,TGTGCCAGCAGGTACGCGATAACAGGGGGGACTGAAGCTTTCTTT
-,TRBJ2-2,TRBV19,TRBD2,16,CASSPLAGAPTGELFF,TGTGCCAGTAGTCCACTAGCGGGGGCTCCCACCGGGGAGCTGTTTTTT
-,TRBJ2-7,TRBV27,TRBD1,14,CASSPGTDPYEQYF,TGTGCCAGCAGTCCAGGGACAGATCCTTACGAGCAGTACTTC
-,TRBJ1-5,TRBV19,-,14,CASSMKIGSQPQHF,TGTGCCAGTAGTATGAAAATAGGGAGTCAGCCCCAGCATTTT
-,TRBJ1-2,TRBV5-4,TRBD1,15,CASSSSMTGQYGYTF,TGTGCCAGCAGCTCCTCTATGACAGGGCAGTATGGCTACACCTTC